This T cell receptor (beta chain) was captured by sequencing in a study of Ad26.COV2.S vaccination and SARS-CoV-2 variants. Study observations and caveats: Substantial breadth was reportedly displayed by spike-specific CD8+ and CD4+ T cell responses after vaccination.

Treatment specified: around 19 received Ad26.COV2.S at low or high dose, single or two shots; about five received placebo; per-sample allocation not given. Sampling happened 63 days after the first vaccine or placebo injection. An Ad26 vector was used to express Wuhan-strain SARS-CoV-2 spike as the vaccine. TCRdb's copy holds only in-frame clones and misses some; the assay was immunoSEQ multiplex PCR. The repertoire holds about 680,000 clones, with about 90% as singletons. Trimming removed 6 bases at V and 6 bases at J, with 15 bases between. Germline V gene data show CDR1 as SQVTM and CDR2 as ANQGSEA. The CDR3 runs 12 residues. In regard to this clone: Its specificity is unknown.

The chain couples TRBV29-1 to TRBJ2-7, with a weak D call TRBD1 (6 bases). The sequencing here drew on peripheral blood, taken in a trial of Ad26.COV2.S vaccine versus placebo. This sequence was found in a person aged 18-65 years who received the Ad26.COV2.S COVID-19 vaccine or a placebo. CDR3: CSVTGAGVEQYF. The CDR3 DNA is TGCAGCGTGACTGGGGCAGGGGTCGAGCAGTACTTC.